These 21 T cell receptor beta chains share one sample of origin, sequenced in a study of shared clonotypes between healthy human individuals. Repertoires were generated with immunoSEQ multiplex PCR, while TCRdb's copy carries only in-frame clones and drops some. The table shows over 2 million clones, with 90% to 95% occurring only once. The sequencing sample was made of naive CD4+ T cells sorted from blood. As to subset: CD45RA+ positively selected. These receptors originate from a man between 18 and 35 years old in good health.

The rearrangement uses TRBV5-4 and TRBJ2-7, with D uncertain. V gave up 0 bases and J gave up 9 bases, with 16 bases separating them. There are 14 residues in the CDR3. Germline-derived CDR1 and CDR2 are SGHNT and YYREEE (reference sequence). In nucleotides, the CDR3 is TGTGCCAGCAGCTTGGCTAACGGGCACTCGATGCAGTACTTC. The encoded protein is CASSLANGHSMQYF.

V gene TRBV5-1 combines with J gene TRBJ2-5; tentative D call: TRBD1 (6 bases). The CDR3 contains 14 residues. Germline-derived CDR1 and CDR2 are SGHRS and YFSETQ. V was cut by 2 bases and J by 4 bases, with 12 bases left in between. The CDR3 DNA is TGCGCCAGCAGCTTACAGGGTACGACAGAGACCCAGTACTTC. Translating gives CASSLQGTTETQYF.

The V and J genes are TRBV4-1 and TRBJ1-2, with no clear D. Germline values: CDR1 MGHRA, CDR2 YSYEKL. V lost 0 bases, J lost 3 bases, and 14 bases lay in between. The CDR3 spans 16 residues. This chain's CDR3 is CASSQDPQRAHYGYTF. The CDR3 nucleotides read TGCGCCAGCAGCCAAGATCCTCAAAGAGCTCACTATGGCTACACCTTC.

This clone was seen a single time. This chain connects TRBV5-4 to TRBJ2-7; 8 positions match TRBD2. CDR3 length equals 15 residues. V was pared by 3 bases and J by 1 base, with 6 bases of the junction left unmatched. CDR1 is SGHNT and CDR2 is YYREEE in the germline V gene (reference sequence). CDR3 amino acids: CASSSPLAGSYEQYF. The CDR3 nucleotides are TGTGCCAGCAGCTCTCCCCTAGCGGGTTCCTACGAGCAGTACTTC.

This chain links TRBV27 with TRBJ2-7, with TRBD1 identical over 8 bases. Trimming at V came to 3 bases and at J to 6 bases, leaving 7 bases not matched to a gene. The CDR3 length is 14 residues. Germline lookup yields CDR1 MNHEY and CDR2 SMNVEV (reference sequence). CDR3 DNA: TGTGCCAGCAGTTTGATGGGACAGGTGACCGAGCAGTACTTC. Translated: CASSLMGQVTEQYF.

The genes are TRBV19 and TRBJ2-7; TRBD2 matches 8 bases. This CDR3 is built from 13 residues. V gave up 7 bases and J gave up 6 bases; unmatched junction bases: 8. Germline values: CDR1 LNHDA, CDR2 SQIVND (reference sequence). The CDR3 here is CASTPGGLGEQYF. DNA for the CDR3: TGTGCCAGTACCCCGGGGGGGCTCGGCGAGCAGTACTTC.

V usage is TRBV6-6 and J usage is TRBJ1-6, with a tentative D call TRBD1 (5 bases). In germline, CDR1 is MNHNY, CDR2 SVGAGI (reference sequence). The V gene lost 7 bases and the J gene lost 5 bases, with 9 bases spanning the gap. The CDR3 runs 13 residues. The DNA of the CDR3 is TGTGCCAGCACTGGCAGGGATAATTCACCCCTCCACTTT. Its protein is CASTGRDNSPLHF.

The V call is TRBV11-2, the J call TRBJ2-5; D unresolved. The V and J ends lost 0 bases and 2 bases respectively, with 10 bases between them. CDR3 length: 15 amino acids. Germline V CDR1 and CDR2: SGHAT, FQNNGV. Written as DNA, the CDR3 is TGTGCCAGCAGCTTAGACTCGGCAGGTCAAGAGACCCAGTACTTC. This translates into CASSLDSAGQETQYF. Full variable domain (rest looked up from reference TRBV11-2 and TRBJ2-5): EAGVAQSPRYKIIEKRQSVAFWCNPISGHATLYWYQQILGQGPKLLIQFQNNGVVDDSQLPKDRFSAERLKGVDSTLKIQPAKLEDSAVYLCASSLDSAGQETQYFGPGTRLLVL.

The chain joins TRBV7-9 to TRBJ1-6; 8 nucleotides agree with TRBD1. Germline CDR1 and CDR2: SEHNR and FQNEAQ (reference sequence). The CDR3 totals 12 residues. V dropped 10 bases and J dropped 9; count of bases not matched to a gene: 5. CDR3 sequence: CANGQGTSPLHF. The CDR3 coding sequence is TGTGCCAACGGACAGGGTACTTCACCCCTCCACTTT.

This clone was observed a handful of times. The J gene is TRBJ1-2, the V gene TRBV2; D is undetermined. The CDR3 is 13 amino acids. The V end lost 2 bases, the J end lost 5 bases, and 9 bases lay between the germline ends. From germline, CDR1 is SNHLY and CDR2 FYNNEI. The DNA of the CDR3 is TGTGCCAGCAGTGAAATTGTCGGTTATGGCTACACCTTC. Its protein product is CASSEIVGYGYTF.

This clone is a singleton in its sample. The identical CDR3 is also encoded by other nucleotide sequences in the sample. The chain uses TRBV19 and TRBJ2-3, with 8 bases that match TRBD2. V was clipped by 4 bases and J by 3 bases; unmatched bases: 0. The V gene's germline CDR1 is LNHDA and CDR2 SQIVND (reference sequence). This CDR3 spans 13 amino acids. CDR3 sequence: CASSSGRTDTQYF. The CDR3, as DNA: TGTGCCAGTAGTAGCGGGAGGACAGATACGCAGTATTTT.

Here the CDR3 DNA reads TGTGCCAGCTGGGGGTGGCAGACCTTGAACACTGAAGCTTTCTTT. This sequence encodes CASWGWQTLNTEAFF. V usage is TRBV27 and J usage is TRBJ1-1, with D possibly TRBD1 on 5 matching bases. This CDR3 spans 15 amino acids. CDR1 and CDR2 (germline): MNHEY, SMNVEV (reference sequence). Between the trimmed V and J ends, which lost 8 bases and 0 bases, there was a span of 16 bases.

The genes are TRBV25-1 and TRBJ2-3, with 8 bases that match TRBD1. CDR1 and CDR2 from the germline V gene are MGHDK and SYGVNS. The CDR3 runs 16 residues. J gave up 3 bases and V 5 bases, and 10 bases lay outside the gene matches. The CDR3 here is CASSNRGFGVTDTQYF. The CDR3 region has the DNA TGTGCCAGCAGTAACAGGGGGTTCGGAGTGACAGATACGCAGTATTTT.

The chain combines TRBV2 with TRBJ2-7; a possible D gene is TRBD2 (5 bases). Looked up from germline, CDR1 is SNHLY and CDR2 is FYNNEI. This CDR3 spans 13 amino acids. Trimming left V 4 bases short and J 7 bases short, with 14 bases between. CDR3 DNA sequence: TGTGCCAGCAGTGCCTGGACTTTTGGGGAGCAGTACTTC. It yields the protein CASSAWTFGEQYF.

J is TRBJ2-7 and V is TRBV5-1; TRBD1 is a possible D gene (5 bases). Germline CDR1 SGHRS, CDR2 YFSETQ. Trimming took 3 bases from V and 1 from J, leaving 17 bases between them. The CDR3 sequence is 16 residues long. CDR3 protein: CASSYREQDKSYEQYF. CDR3 sequence (DNA): TGCGCCAGCAGCTATCGAGAACAGGATAAGTCCTACGAGCAGTACTTC.

The chain employs TRBV10-3 and TRBJ2-2; 9 bases are a match to TRBD1. Germline values: CDR1 ENHRY, CDR2 SYGVKD. CDR3 length: 14 residues. Losses at the gene ends were 6 bases for V and 5 bases for J; bases not matched to a gene: 4. CDR3 amino acids: CAIRGTGHTGELFF. The DNA of the CDR3 is TGTGCCATCAGGGGGACAGGGCATACCGGGGAGCTGTTTTTT.

The genes are TRBV18 and TRBJ2-7; D gene unclear. V was clipped by 4 bases and J by 0 bases, with 16 bases between them. CDR3 length: 16 residues. CDR1 is KGHSH, CDR2 LQKENI, per germline. CDR3 nucleotide sequence: TGTGCCAGCTCACAGGTCCCCGTTTCCCCCTCCTACGAGCAGTACTTC. Its protein is CASSQVPVSPSYEQYF.

As for this clone: In the same sample, other DNA sequences code for this CDR3. The chain recombines TRBV7-9 with TRBJ2-3; 11 nucleotides line up with TRBD2. The CDR3 consists of 15 residues. The junction had 0 bases not matched to a gene; V was cut back by 4 bases and J by 0 bases. CDR1 and CDR2 from the germline V gene are SEHNR and FQNEAQ (reference sequence). The CDR3 loop is CASSSSGGSTDTQYF. As DNA, the CDR3 is TGTGCCAGCAGCTCTAGCGGGGGGAGCACAGATACGCAGTATTTT.

This clone was seen once. The chain employs TRBV6-1 and TRBJ1-2, with 8 bases matching TRBD1. The CDR3 spans 15 residues. The J segment lost 5 bases and the V segment lost 6 bases, leaving 11 bases of the junction unmatched. The germline CDR1 and CDR2 sequences are MNHNS and SASEGT. CDR3: CASRPTGGGTYGYTF. The CDR3 bases are TGTGCCAGCAGACCTACAGGGGGTGGCACGTATGGCTACACCTTC.

The chain carries TRBV6-5 and TRBJ1-6; maybe TRBD1 (6 bases). This CDR3 spans 14 amino acids. Per the germline V gene, CDR1 is MNHEY and CDR2 is SVGAGI. The ends were cut back, 5 bases at V and 8 bases at J, with 13 bases in the middle. The CDR3 nucleotides read TGTGCCAGCAGTCCCCCGGCAGGGGATTCACCCCTCCACTTT. This sequence encodes CASSPPAGDSPLHF.

The V call is TRBV6-5, the J call TRBJ2-7, with TRBD1 matching over 7 bases. With V trimmed by 2 bases and J by 3 bases, 4 bases remained unmatched. The germline V gene encodes CDR1 MNHEY and CDR2 SVGAGI. The CDR3 extends over 14 amino acids. CDR3 nucleotide sequence: TGTGCCAGCAGTTACGGGACAGCTTACTACGAGCAGTACTTC. It codes for CASSYGTAYYEQYF.